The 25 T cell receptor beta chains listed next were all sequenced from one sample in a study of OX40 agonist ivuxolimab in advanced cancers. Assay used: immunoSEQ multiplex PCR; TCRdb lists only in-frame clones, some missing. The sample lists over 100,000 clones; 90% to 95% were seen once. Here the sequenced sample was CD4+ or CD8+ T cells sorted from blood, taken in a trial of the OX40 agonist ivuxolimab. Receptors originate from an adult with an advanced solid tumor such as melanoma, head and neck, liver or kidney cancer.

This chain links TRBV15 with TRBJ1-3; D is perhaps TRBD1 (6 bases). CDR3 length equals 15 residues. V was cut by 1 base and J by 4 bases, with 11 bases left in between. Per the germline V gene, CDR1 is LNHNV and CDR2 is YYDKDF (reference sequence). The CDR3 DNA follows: TGTGCCACCAGCAGAGGGGGGCAGACGGGAAACACCATATATTTT. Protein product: CATSRGGQTGNTIYF.

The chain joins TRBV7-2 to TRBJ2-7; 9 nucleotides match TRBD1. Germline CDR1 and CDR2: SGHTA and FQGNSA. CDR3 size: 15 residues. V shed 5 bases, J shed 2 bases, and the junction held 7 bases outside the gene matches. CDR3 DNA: TGTGCCAGCAGCCCAGGCGGGACAGGGACCTACGAGCAGTACTTC. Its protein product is CASSPGGTGTYEQYF.

The CDR3, as DNA: TGTGCCAGCAGCCGGGGACAGGGGGGAAGGAATGAGCAGTTCTTC. Residues: CASSRGQGGRNEQFF. The genes are TRBV5-8 and TRBJ2-1; 11 nucleotides align to TRBD1. CDR3 length: 15 residues. V was pared by 4 bases and J by 7 bases, with 7 bases of the junction left unmatched. The germline CDR1 and CDR2 sequences are SGHTS and YDEGEE. The variable domain in full, with the rest retrieved from reference TRBV5-8 and TRBJ2-1, is EAGVTQSPTHLIKTRGQQATLRCSPISGHTSVYWYQQALGLGLQFLLWYDEGEERNRGNFPPRFSGRQFPNYSSELNVNALELEDSALYLCASSRGQGGRNEQFFGPGTRLTVL.

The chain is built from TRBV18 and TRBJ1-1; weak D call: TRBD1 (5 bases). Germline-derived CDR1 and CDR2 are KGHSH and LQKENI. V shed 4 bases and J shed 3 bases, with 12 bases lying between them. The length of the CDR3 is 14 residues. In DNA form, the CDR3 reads TGTGCCAGCTCACTACAGCGGGGGGACACTGAAGCTTTCTTT. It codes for CASSLQRGDTEAFF.

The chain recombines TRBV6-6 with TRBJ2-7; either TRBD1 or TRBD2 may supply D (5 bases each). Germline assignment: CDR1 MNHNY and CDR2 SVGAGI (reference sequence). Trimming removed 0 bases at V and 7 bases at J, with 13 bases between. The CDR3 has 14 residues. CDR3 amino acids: CASSYSSDWGEQYF. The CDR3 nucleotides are TGTGCCAGCAGTTACTCGAGTGACTGGGGGGAGCAGTACTTC.

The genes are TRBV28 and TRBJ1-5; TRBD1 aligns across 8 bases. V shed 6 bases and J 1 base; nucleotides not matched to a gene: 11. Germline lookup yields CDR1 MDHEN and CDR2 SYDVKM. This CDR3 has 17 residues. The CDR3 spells CASSPIGQGWSNQPQHF. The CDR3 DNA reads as TGTGCCAGCAGCCCAATCGGACAGGGTTGGAGCAATCAGCCCCAGCATTTT.

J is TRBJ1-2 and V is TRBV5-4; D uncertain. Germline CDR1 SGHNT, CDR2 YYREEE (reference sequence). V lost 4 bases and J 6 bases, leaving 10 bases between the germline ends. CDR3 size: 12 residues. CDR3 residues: CASSQVRNGYTF. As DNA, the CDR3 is TGTGCCAGCAGCCAAGTTAGAAATGGCTACACCTTC.

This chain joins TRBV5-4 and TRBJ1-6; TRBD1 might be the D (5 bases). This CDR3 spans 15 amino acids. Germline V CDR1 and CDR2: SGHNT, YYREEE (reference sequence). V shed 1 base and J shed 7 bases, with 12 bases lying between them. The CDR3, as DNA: TGTGCCAGCAGCTTGCGGGGGGTGGGGAATTCACCCCTCCACTTT. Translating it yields CASSLRGVGNSPLHF.

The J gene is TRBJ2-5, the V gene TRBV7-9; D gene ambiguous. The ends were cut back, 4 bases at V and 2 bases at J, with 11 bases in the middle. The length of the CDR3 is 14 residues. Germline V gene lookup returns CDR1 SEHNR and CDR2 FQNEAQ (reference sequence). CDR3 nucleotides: TGTGCCAGCAGCTATCGACAAGATCAAGAGACCCAGTACTTC. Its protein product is CASSYRQDQETQYF.

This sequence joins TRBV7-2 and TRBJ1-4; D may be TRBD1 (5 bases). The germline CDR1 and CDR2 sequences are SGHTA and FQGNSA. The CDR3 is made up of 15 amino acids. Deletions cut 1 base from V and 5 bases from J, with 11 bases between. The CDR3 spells CASSLGLGTNEKLFF. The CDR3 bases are TGTGCCAGCAGCTTAGGTTTGGGGACCAATGAAAAACTGTTTTTT.

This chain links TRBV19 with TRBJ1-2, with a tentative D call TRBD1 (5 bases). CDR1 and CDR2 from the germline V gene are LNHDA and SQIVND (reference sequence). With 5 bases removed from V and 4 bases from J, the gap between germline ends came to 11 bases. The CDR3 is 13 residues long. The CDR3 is CASSVTASYGYTF. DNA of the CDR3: TGTGCCAGTAGTGTGACAGCGAGCTATGGCTACACCTTC.

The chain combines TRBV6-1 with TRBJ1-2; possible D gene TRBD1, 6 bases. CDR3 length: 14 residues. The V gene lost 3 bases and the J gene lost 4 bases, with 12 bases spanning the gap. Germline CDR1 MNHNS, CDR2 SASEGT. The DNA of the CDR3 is TGTGCCAGCAGTGACTTGGGACACCGCTATGGCTACACCTTC. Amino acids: CASSDLGHRYGYTF.

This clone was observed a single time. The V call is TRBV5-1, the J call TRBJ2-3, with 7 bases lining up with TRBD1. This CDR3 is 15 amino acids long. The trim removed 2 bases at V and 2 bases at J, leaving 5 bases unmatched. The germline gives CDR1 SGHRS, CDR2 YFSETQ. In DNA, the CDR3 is TGCGCCAGCAGCTTAAACAGGGGAGACACAGATACGCAGTATTTT. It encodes CASSLNRGDTDTQYF.

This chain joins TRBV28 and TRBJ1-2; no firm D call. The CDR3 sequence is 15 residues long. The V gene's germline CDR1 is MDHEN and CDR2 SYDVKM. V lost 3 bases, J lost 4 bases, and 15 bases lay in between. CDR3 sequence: CASSFGRARGYGYTF. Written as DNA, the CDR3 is TGTGCCAGCAGTTTCGGGCGCGCGCGGGGCTATGGCTACACCTTC.

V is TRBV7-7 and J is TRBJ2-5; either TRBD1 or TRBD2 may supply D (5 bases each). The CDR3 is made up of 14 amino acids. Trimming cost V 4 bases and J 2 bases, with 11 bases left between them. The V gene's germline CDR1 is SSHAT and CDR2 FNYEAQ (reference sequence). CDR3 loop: CASSSGRNQETQYF. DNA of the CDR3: TGTGCCAGCAGCTCGGGACGGAATCAAGAGACCCAGTACTTC.

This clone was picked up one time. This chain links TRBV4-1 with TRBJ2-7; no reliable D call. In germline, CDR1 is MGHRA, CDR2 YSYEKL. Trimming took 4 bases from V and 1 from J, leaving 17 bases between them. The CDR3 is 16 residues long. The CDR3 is CASSPADLFISYEQYF. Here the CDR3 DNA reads TGCGCCAGCAGCCCCGCTGACCTTTTTATATCCTACGAGCAGTACTTC.

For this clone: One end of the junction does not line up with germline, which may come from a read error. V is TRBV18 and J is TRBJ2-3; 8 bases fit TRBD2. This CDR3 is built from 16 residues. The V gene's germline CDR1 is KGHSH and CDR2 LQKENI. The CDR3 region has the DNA TGTGCCGGCTCAACCTCCGAGCGGGGGCCAACAGATACGCAGTATTTT. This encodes CAGSTSERGPTDTQYF.

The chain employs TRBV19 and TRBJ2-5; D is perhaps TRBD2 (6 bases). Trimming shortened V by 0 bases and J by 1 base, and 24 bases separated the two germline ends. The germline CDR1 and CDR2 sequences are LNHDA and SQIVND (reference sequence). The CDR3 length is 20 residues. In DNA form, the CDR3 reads TGTGCCAGTAGTATAGACCTTATCAGGCGGGCAGGGAGGACCCAAGAGACCCAGTACTTC. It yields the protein CASSIDLIRRAGRTQETQYF.

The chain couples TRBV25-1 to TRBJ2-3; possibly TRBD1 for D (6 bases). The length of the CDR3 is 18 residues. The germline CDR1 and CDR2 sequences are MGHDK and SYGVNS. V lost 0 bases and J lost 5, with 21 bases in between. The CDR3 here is CASSEYPPCLSRGDTQYF. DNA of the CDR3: TGTGCCAGCAGTGAATACCCCCCTTGTTTGAGCAGGGGAGATACGCAGTATTTT.

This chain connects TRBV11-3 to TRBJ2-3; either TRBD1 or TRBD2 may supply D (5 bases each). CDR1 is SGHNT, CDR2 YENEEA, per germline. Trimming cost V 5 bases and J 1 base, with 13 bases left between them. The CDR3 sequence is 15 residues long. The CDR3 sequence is CASSHGTQRTDTQYF. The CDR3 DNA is TGTGCCAGCAGCCACGGGACGCAGCGCACAGATACGCAGTATTTT.

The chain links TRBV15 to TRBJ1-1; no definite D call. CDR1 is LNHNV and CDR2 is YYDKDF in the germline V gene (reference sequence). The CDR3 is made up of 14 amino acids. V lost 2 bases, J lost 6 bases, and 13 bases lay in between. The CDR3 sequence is CATSRPSPAPEAFF. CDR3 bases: TGTGCCACCAGCAGACCTTCACCAGCGCCTGAAGCTTTCTTT. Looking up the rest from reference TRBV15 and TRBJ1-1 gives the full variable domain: DAMVIQNPRYQVTQFGKPVTLSCSQTLNHNVMYWYQQKSSQAPKLLFHYYDKDFNNEADTPDNFQSRRPNTSFCFLDIRSPGLGDTAMYLCATSRPSPAPEAFFGQGTRLTVV.

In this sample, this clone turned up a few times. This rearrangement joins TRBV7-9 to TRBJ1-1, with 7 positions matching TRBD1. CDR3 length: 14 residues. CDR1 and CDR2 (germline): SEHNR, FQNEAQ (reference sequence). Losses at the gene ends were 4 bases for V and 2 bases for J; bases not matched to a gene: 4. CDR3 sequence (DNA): TGTGCCAGCAGCTCCTACAGGGGAAACACTGAAGCTTTCTTT. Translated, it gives CASSSYRGNTEAFF.

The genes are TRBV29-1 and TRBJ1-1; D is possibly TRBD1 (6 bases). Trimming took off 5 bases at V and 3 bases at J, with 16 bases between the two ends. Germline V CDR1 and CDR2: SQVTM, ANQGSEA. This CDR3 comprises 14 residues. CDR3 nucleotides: TGCAGCGTTTTGGGGGCAGATCTTTACACTGAAGCTTTCTTT. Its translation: CSVLGADLYTEAFF.

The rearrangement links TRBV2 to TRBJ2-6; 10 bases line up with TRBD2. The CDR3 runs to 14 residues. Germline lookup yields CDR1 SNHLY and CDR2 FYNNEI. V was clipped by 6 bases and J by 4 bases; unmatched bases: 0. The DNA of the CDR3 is TGTGCCAGCAGGACTAGCGGGGGGGCCAACGTCCTGACTTTC. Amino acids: CASRTSGGANVLTF.

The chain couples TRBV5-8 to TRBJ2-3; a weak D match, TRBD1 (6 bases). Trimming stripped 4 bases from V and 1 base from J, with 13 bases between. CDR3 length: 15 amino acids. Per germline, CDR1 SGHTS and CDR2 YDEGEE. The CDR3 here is CASSGRSGGTDTQYF. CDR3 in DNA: TGTGCCAGCAGCGGCCGGTCAGGGGGCACAGATACGCAGTATTTT.